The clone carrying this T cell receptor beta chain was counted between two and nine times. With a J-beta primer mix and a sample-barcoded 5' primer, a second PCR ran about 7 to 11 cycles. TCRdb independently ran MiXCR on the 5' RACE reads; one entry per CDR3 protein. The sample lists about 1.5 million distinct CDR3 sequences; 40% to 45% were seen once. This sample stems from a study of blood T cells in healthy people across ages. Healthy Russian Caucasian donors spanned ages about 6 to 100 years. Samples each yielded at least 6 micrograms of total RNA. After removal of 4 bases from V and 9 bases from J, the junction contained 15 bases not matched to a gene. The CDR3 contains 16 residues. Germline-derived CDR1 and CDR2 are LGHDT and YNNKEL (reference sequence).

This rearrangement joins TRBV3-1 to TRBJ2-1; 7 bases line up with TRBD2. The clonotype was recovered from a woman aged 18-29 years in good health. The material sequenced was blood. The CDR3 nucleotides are TGTGCCAGCAGCCGAGCTTGGGCTAGCGGCACTACTGAGCAGTTCTTC. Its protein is CASSRAWASGTTEQFF.